Shown below are 11 T cell receptor beta chains from a single sample sequenced in a study of human T cells and chemical hapten exposure. Time point: patch test 3, about 24 weeks after DPC sensitization. Specified treatment: therapeutic diphenylcyclopropenone sensitization with weekly scalp DPC. TCRdb called the RACE reads again in MiXCR, with one record for every CDR3 protein. The table includes approximately 110,000 distinct CDR3 sequences, under 35% detected once. Sample: whole blood, taken in connection with sensitization to the hapten diphenylcyclopropenone (DPC). The receptors here all came from a man aged 35 to 55 with alopecia areata. Some clones in this sample may be carry-over from other donors' samples.

V gene TRBV24-1 combines with J gene TRBJ2-5, with unresolved D. The CDR3 extends over 12 amino acids. Deletions cut 1 base from V and 5 bases from J, with 4 bases between. CDR1 and CDR2 (germline): KGHDR, SFDVKD. CDR3: CATSDLLETQYF. In nucleotides, the CDR3 is TGTGCCACCAGTGATTTATTGGAGACCCAGTACTTC.

This sequence joins TRBV7-9 and TRBJ2-3, with TRBD2 matching over 14 bases. The J segment lost 6 bases and the V segment lost 5 bases, leaving 10 bases of the junction unmatched. This CDR3 has 17 amino acids. Germline CDR1 SEHNR, CDR2 FQNEAQ (reference sequence). The DNA for the CDR3 is TGTGCCAGCAGCCCGAGTGGACTAGCGGGAGGTGGCGATACGCAGTATTTT. Encoded protein: CASSPSGLAGGGDTQYF.

This chain's CDR3 is CAAKEGGVTDTQYF. As DNA, the CDR3 is TGTGCCGCAAAAGAAGGGGGAGTCACAGATACGCAGTATTTT. The chain recombines TRBV6-2 or TRBV6-3 with TRBJ2-3; D perhaps matches TRBD1 (6 bases). Trimming removed 11 bases from V and 2 bases from J, with 17 bases in between. The CDR3 length is 14 residues. The V gene's germline CDR1 is MNHEY and CDR2 SVGEGT.

The rearrangement links TRBV12-3 or TRBV12-4 to TRBJ2-1; 9 positions match TRBD2. Losses at the gene ends were 8 bases for V and 6 bases for J; bases not matched to a gene: 8. The CDR3 totals 14 residues. The DNA of the CDR3 is TGTGCCAGCTCTCCGGGACTAGCTTTCAATGAGCAGTTCTTC. It translates to CASSPGLAFNEQFF.

This CDR3 reads CASSPRSQARRLFF. Here the CDR3 DNA reads TGTGCCAGCAGTCCTAGGAGTCAAGCTCGTAGACTGTTTTTT. The J gene is TRBJ1-4, the V gene TRBV28; D unresolved. Deletions cut 5 bases from V and 13 bases from J, with 20 bases between. Germline V CDR1 and CDR2: MDHEN, SYDVKM. The CDR3 consists of 14 residues. The entire variable domain, with the rest obtained from reference TRBV28 and TRBJ1-4, is as follows: DVKVTQSSRYLVKRTGEKVFLECVQDMDHENMFWYRQDPGLGLRLIYFSYDVKMKEKGDIPEGYSVSREKKERFSLILESASTNQTSMYLCASSPRSQARRLFFGSGTQLSVL.

The table lists this clonotype with a few counts. The chain employs TRBV6-5 and TRBJ2-7; 8 bases map to TRBD1. The CDR3 is made up of 14 amino acids. Germline values: CDR1 MNHEY, CDR2 SVGAGI. V shed 6 bases and J 6 bases; nucleotides not matched to a gene: 10. This CDR3 is CASSFRTGYGEQYF. DNA of the CDR3: TGTGCCAGCAGCTTCAGGACAGGGTACGGCGAGCAGTACTTC.

The chain joins TRBV7-2 to TRBJ2-3; D call uncertain. V lost 1 base and J lost 3, with 5 bases in between. This CDR3 has 13 residues. Germline assignment: CDR1 SGHTA and CDR2 FQGNSA. The CDR3 DNA follows: TGTGCCAGCAGCTTAGGTTTTACAGATACGCAGTATTTT. It is translated as CASSLGFTDTQYF.

This clonotype has just a few counts. The chain links TRBV7-2 to TRBJ2-3; no clear D gene. CDR3 size: 14 residues. The germline CDR1 and CDR2 sequences are SGHTA and FQGNSA. Trimming pared 1 base from V and 5 bases from J, leaving 10 bases between. The CDR3 DNA reads TGTGCCAGCAGCTTAGAGCTACCGAAAGATACGCAGTATTTT. Protein: CASSLELPKDTQYF.

This chain connects TRBV7-8 to TRBJ1-2, with 8 bases aligning to TRBD1. The V gene's germline CDR1 is SGHVS and CDR2 FQNEAQ. The CDR3 has 14 amino acids. V dropped 0 bases and J dropped 6; count of bases not matched to a gene: 3. This CDR3 reads CASSLAQGADGYTF. CDR3 nucleotides: TGTGCCAGCAGCTTAGCTCAGGGGGCTGATGGCTACACCTTC.

This clonotype has just a few counts. The rearrangement uses TRBV2 and TRBJ2-2; D is undetermined. V dropped 6 bases and J dropped 5 bases, with 7 bases sitting between them. This CDR3 comprises 12 residues. Germline V gives CDR1 SNHLY, CDR2 FYNNEI. The CDR3 is CASSPETGELFF. The CDR3 DNA reads as TGTGCCAGCAGCCCCGAGACCGGGGAGCTGTTTTTT.

The genes are TRBV12-3 or TRBV12-4 and TRBJ2-7; D may be TRBD1 (7 bases). The V and J ends lost 1 base and 3 bases respectively, with 10 bases between them. The CDR3 has 14 residues. CDR3: CASSLGQGGYEQYF. DNA for the CDR3: TGTGCCAGCAGTTTAGGACAGGGAGGCTACGAGCAGTACTTC.